This T cell receptor beta chain was identified in a study of blood T cell repertoires in COVID-19. CDR1 and CDR2 from the germline V gene are LGHNA and YNFKEQ. The length of the CDR3 is 18 residues. Germline trimming cut 4 bases from V and 5 bases from J; bases unmatched to any gene: 15. Per the original methods: How many nucleated cells were present was estimated from reference gene primer amplification. Data came from immunoSEQ multiplex PCR; TCRdb stores just in-frame clones and leaves some out. V and J calls and clone size come straight from that table; D and trimming were deduced from the DNA. The table has hundreds of thousands of clones, almost 85% seen once.

The sample was peripheral blood. The origin of this receptor is a woman aged 80 or over with acute or convalescent COVID-19. The V and J genes are TRBV4-2 and TRBJ2-2; 8 bases map to TRBD2. This chain's CDR3 is CASSPRAGGPRGTGELFF. The CDR3 coding sequence is TGTGCCAGCAGCCCAAGGGCGGGAGGTCCAAGGGGGACCGGGGAGCTGTTTTTT.